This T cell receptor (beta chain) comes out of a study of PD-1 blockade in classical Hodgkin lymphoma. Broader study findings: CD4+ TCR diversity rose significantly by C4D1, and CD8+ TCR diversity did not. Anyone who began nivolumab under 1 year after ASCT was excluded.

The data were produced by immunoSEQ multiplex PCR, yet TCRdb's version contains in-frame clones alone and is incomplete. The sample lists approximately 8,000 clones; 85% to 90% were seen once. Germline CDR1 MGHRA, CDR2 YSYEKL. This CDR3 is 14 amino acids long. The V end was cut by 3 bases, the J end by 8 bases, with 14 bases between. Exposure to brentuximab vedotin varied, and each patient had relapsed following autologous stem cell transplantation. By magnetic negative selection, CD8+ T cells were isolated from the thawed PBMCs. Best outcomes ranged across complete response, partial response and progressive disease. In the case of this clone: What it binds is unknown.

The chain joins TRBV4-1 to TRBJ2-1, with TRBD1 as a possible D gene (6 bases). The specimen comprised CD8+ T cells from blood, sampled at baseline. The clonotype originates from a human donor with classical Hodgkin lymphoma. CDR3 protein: CASSQKQGRDEQFF. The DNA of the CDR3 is TGCGCCAGCAGCCAGAAACAGGGTAGGGATGAGCAGTTCTTC.